This TCR beta chain stems from a study of control samples from healthy donors and cancer patients. In germline, CDR1 is SGHNT, CDR2 YYREEE (reference sequence). The V segment lost 0 bases and the J segment 1 base; nucleotides outside the gene matches: 6. The CDR3 sequence is 17 residues long. This clone was observed a single time. Sequencing used immunoSEQ multiplex PCR; TCRdb keeps in-frame clones, though not all of them. Counted here are more than 25,000 clones, 91% occurring once; the ten biggest clones make up about 12%. The rearrangement uses TRBV5-4 and TRBJ1-1; 10 bases agree with TRBD1. The clonotype originates from a man aged 50-59 years with lung cancer. Sequenced sample: PBMCs. CDR3 region: CASSLGGQGLGNTEAFF. The CDR3 DNA reads as TGTGCCAGCAGCTTGGGGGGACAGGGGTTGGGGAACACTGAAGCTTTCTTT.